The 5 T cell receptor beta chains reported below all come from one sample, sequenced in a study of blood T cell repertoires in COVID-19. The data were produced by immunoSEQ multiplex PCR, yet TCRdb's version contains in-frame clones alone and is incomplete. The sample holds about 280,000 clones; 75% to 90% are singletons and the top ten take approximately 2%. The material sequenced was peripheral blood. Source of these receptors: a man in his fifties with acute or convalescent COVID-19.

V gene TRBV2 combines with J gene TRBJ1-4; 10 bases are a match to TRBD1. CDR3 length: 13 residues. Per the germline V gene, CDR1 is SNHLY and CDR2 is FYNNEI. V lost 7 bases to trimming and J lost 10 bases; unmatched junction nucleotides: 6. Here the CDR3 DNA reads TGTGCCAGCACCGGGACAGGGGATGGAAAACTGTTTTTT. Translating gives CASTGTGDGKLFF.

The chain links TRBV6-5 to TRBJ1-1; a possible D gene is TRBD1 (5 bases). CDR1 is MNHEY and CDR2 is SVGAGI in the germline V gene. V was pared by 0 bases and J by 0 bases, with 8 bases between. The CDR3 is made up of 15 amino acids. DNA of the CDR3: TGTGCCAGCAGTTACTCCAGGGTCATGAACACTGAAGCTTTCTTT. Its protein product is CASSYSRVMNTEAFF.

The J gene is TRBJ2-3, the V gene TRBV30; 9 bases are a match to TRBD2. Losses at the gene ends were 4 bases for V and 14 bases for J; bases not matched to a gene: 7. Germline V gives CDR1 GTSNPN, CDR2 SVGIG (reference sequence). This CDR3 is 11 amino acids long. The CDR3 protein is CAWTIAGVRYF. The CDR3 DNA follows: TGTGCCTGGACAATAGCGGGGGTTAGGTATTTT.

This clone was recorded only once. The chain employs TRBV4-1 and TRBJ2-1, with 7 bases fitting TRBD1. The CDR3 runs to 17 residues. Germline CDR1 and CDR2: MGHRA and YSYEKL. Losses at the gene ends were 4 bases for V and 0 bases for J; bases not matched to a gene: 9. The CDR3 DNA sequence: TGCGCCAGCAGCCCGTCCACTTCAGGGGGCTCCTACAATGAGCAGTTCTTC. Protein: CASSPSTSGGSYNEQFF.

The V gene is TRBV5-4, the J gene TRBJ2-5; TRBD1 matches at 10 bases. After removal of 4 bases from V and 4 bases from J, the junction contained 7 bases not matched to a gene. This CDR3 is built from 15 residues. In germline, CDR1 is SGHNT, CDR2 YYREEE (reference sequence). The CDR3 spells CASSGTGAGGETQYF. The CDR3 DNA reads as TGTGCCAGCAGCGGGACAGGGGCAGGGGGAGAGACCCAGTACTTC. The full variable domain, in which reference TRBV5-4 and TRBJ2-5 provide the parts outside the CDR3, is ETGVTQSPTHLIKTRGQQVTLRCSSQSGHNTVSWYQQALGQGPQFIFQYYREEENGRGNFPPRFSGLQFPNYSSELNVNALELDDSALYLCASSGTGAGGETQYFGPGTRLLVL.